This T cell receptor (beta chain) was identified during a study of shared clonotypes between healthy human individuals. The CDR3 runs 17 residues. The germline V gene encodes CDR1 LNHDA and CDR2 SQIVND (reference sequence). With 0 bases removed from V and 0 bases from J, the gap between germline ends came to 12 bases. Method: immunoSEQ multiplex PCR; TCRdb's copy keeps in-frame clones and lacks some. The sample consists of about 690,000 clones, around 90% of them appearing once. Source material: memory CD8+ T cells from PBMCs. Noted subset: CD45RO+ cells pooled with CCR7-negative TemRA cells. The chain links TRBV19 to TRBJ1-5; TRBD1 is a possible D gene (6 bases). The clonotype originates from a man aged 18 to 30 in good health. Some clones in this sample may be carry-over from other donors' samples. CDR3 sequence reads: CASSIEGGQVSNQPQHF. CDR3 nucleotide sequence: TGTGCCAGTAGTATAGAGGGGGGGCAGGTTAGCAATCAGCCCCAGCATTTT.